This T cell receptor beta chain is from a study of T-cell memory formation after mild COVID-19. TCRdb processed the 5' RACE reads anew with MiXCR; each CDR3 protein has one entry. The table shows thousands of distinct CDR3 sequences, with roughly 58% occurring only once. The CDR3 is 14 residues long. Germline V gene data show CDR1 as SGHTA and CDR2 as FQGNSA. V was cut by 1 base and J by 4 bases, with 10 bases left in between. The chain links TRBV7-2 to TRBJ2-5; D gene uncertain. The clonotype comes from an adult who had mild COVID-19 (a few samples of this study predate the infection). Cell type and time point are not known. Material for sequencing was PBMCs or a T cell subset sorted from them (not recorded which). The CDR3 loop reads CASSLVGWGETQYF. DNA of the CDR3: TGTGCCAGCAGCTTAGTGGGTTGGGGAGAGACCCAGTACTTC.